This T cell receptor (beta chain) was recovered during a study of identical twins. Concerning this clonotype itself: Its antigen remains unidentified.

Notes on the study in general: Monozygotic twins shared more out-of-frame TCR alpha than recombination models predicted.

One entry per CDR3 protein results from TCRdb running MiXCR on the 5' RACE reads. The sample has about 890,000 distinct CDR3 sequences, over 9% seen once. CDR1 is MNHNS and CDR2 is SASEGT in the germline V gene. V shed 8 bases, J shed 7 bases, and the junction held 11 bases outside the gene matches. This CDR3 is 15 amino acids long. This sample was shared with a second study, whose subject was yellow fever vaccine responses in identical twins.

Material: PBMCs. The rearrangement joins TRBV6-1 to TRBJ2-2, with TRBD2 identical over 9 bases. This TCR was recovered from a woman under 30 in good health. CDR3 sequence reads: CASFPGASGNGELFF. CDR3 coding DNA: TGTGCCAGCTTCCCCGGGGCTAGCGGGAACGGGGAGCTGTTTTTT.